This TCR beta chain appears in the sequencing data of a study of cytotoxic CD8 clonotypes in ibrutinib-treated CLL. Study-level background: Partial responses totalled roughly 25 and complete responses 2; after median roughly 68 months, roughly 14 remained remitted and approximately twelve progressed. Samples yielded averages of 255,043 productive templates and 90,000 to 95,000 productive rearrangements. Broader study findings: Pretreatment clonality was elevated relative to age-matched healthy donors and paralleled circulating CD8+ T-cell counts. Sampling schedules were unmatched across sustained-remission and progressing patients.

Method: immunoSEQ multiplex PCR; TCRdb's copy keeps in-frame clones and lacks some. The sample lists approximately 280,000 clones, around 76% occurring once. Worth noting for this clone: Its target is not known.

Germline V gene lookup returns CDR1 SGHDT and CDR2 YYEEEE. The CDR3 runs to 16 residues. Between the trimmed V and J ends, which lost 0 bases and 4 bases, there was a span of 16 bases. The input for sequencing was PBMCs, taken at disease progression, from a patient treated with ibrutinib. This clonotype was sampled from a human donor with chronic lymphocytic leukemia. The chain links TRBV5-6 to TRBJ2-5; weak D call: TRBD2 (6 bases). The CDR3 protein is CASSLVGRAGRETQYF. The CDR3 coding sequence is TGTGCCAGCAGCTTGGTTGGGCGGGCGGGGAGAGAGACCCAGTACTTC.